The present T cell receptor beta chain was sequenced within a study of OX40 agonist ivuxolimab in advanced cancers. Broader study findings: Some nonresponders also had low normalized T-cell clonal expansion. CD4+ and CD8+ blood T cells expanded clonally by week 6 at 0.1 to 3.0 mg/kg.

Profiling relied on immunoSEQ multiplex PCR, and the TCRdb table lists in-frame clones only, not all of them. The sample lists 76,000 or so clones, 85% to 90% occurring once. The CDR3 runs 14 residues. Trimming cost V 3 bases and J 1 base, with 10 bases left between them. The germline CDR1 and CDR2 sequences are PRHDT and FYEKMQ (reference sequence). A note on this clone: Its antigen is unknown.

The material was CD4+ or CD8+ T cells sorted from blood, obtained in a trial of the OX40 agonist ivuxolimab. J is TRBJ2-7 and V is TRBV13; perhaps TRBD1 as D (5 bases). This TCR was sampled from an adult with an advanced solid tumor such as melanoma, head and neck, liver or kidney cancer. The CDR3 coding sequence is TGTGCCAGCAGCTTCCATGGGGCATCCTACGAGCAGTACTTC. This encodes CASSFHGASYEQYF.